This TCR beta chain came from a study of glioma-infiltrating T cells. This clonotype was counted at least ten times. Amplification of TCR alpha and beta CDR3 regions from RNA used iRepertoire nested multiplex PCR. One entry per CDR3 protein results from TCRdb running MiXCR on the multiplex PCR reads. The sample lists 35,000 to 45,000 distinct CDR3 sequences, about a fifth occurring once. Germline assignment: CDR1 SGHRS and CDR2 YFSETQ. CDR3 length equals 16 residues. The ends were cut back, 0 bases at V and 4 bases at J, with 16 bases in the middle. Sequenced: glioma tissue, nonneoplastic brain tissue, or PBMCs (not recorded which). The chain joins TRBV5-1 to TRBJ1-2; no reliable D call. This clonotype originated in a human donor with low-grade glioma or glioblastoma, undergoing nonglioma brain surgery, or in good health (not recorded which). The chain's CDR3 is CASSLVGDGTLYGYTF. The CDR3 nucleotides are TGCGCCAGCAGCTTGGTAGGCGACGGAACTCTCTATGGCTACACCTTC.